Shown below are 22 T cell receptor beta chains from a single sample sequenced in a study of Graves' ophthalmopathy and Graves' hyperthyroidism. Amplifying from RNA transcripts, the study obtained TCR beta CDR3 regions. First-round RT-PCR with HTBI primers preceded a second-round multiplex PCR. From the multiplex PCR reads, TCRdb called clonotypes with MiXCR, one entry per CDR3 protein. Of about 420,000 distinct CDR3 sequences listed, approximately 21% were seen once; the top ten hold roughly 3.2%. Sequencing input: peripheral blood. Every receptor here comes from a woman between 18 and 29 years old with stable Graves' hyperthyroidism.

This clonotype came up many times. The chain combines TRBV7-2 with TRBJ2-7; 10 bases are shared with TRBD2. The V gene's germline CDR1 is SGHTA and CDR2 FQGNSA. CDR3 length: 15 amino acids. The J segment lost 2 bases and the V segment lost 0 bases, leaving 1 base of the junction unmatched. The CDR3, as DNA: TGTGCCAGCAGCTTAGCACTAGCGGGAACCTACGAGCAGTACTTC. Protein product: CASSLALAGTYEQYF.

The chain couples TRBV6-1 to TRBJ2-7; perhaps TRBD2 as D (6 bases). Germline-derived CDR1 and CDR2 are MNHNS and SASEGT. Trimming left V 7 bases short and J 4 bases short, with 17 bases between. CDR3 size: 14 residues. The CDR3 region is CASNTELARYEQYF. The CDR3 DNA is TGTGCCAGCAACACAGAACTAGCCAGATACGAGCAGTACTTC.

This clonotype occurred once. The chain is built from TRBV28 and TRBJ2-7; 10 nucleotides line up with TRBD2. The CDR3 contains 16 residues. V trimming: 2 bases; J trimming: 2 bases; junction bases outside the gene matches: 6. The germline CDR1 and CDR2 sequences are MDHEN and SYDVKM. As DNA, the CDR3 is TGTGCCAGCAGTTTACTCACTAGCGGGGTCACCTACGAGCAGTACTTC. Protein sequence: CASSLLTSGVTYEQYF.

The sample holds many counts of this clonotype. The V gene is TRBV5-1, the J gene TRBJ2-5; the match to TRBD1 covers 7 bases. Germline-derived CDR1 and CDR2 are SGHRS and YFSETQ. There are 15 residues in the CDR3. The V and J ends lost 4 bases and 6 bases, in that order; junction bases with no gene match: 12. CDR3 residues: CASSKRTGDGKTQYF. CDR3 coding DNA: TGCGCCAGCAGCAAAAGAACAGGGGACGGGAAGACCCAGTACTTC.

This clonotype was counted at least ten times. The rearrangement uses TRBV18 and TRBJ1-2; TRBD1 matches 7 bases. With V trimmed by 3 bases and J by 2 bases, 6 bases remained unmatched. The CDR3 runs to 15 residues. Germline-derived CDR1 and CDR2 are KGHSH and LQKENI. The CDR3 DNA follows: TGTGCCAGCTCACCGAAGAGGGGGCGCAACTATGGCTACACCTTC. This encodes CASSPKRGRNYGYTF. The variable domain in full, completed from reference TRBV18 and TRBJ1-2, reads NAGVMQNPRHLVRRRGQEARLRCSPMKGHSHVYWYRQLPEEGLKFMVYLQKENIIDESGMPKERFSAEFPKEGPSILRIQQVVRGDSAAYFCASSPKRGRNYGYTFGSGTRLTVV.

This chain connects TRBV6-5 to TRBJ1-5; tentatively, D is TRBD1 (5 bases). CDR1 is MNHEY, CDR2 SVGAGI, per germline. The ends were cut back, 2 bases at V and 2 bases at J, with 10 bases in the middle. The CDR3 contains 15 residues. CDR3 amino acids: CASSYPQQGNQPQHF. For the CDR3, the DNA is TGTGCCAGCAGTTACCCCCAACAGGGCAATCAGCCCCAGCATTTT.

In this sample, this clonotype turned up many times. The CDR3 sequence: CASRQGFNQPQHF. In DNA form, the CDR3 reads TGTGCCAGCAGACAGGGTTTCAATCAGCCCCAGCATTTT. The chain is built from TRBV27 and TRBJ1-5; maybe TRBD1 (6 bases). The CDR3 is 13 residues long. V was pared by 6 bases and J by 3 bases, with 9 bases between. CDR1 is MNHEY, CDR2 SMNVEV, per germline (reference sequence).

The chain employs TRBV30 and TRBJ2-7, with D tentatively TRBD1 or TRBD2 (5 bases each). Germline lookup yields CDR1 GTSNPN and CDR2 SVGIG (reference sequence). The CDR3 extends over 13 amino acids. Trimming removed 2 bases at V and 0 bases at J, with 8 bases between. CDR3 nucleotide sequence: TGTGCCTGGAGTTGGGACGGCTCCTACGAGCAGTACTTC. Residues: CAWSWDGSYEQYF.

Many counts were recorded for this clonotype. DNA for the CDR3: TGTGCCAGCAGTTATGGACAGGGGGCTTGGACCGGGGAGCTGTTTTTT. Amino acids: CASSYGQGAWTGELFF. V usage is TRBV12-3 or TRBV12-4 and J usage is TRBJ2-2; 11 nucleotides agree with TRBD1. This CDR3 comprises 16 residues. The V gene end was trimmed by 4 bases and the J gene end by 5 bases; junction bases not matched to a gene: 6.

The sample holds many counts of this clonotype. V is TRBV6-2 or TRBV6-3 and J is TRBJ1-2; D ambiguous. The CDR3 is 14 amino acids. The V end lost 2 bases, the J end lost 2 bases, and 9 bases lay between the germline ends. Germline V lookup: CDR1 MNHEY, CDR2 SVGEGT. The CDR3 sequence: CASSYQTRNYGYTF. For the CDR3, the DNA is TGTGCCAGCAGTTACCAGACAAGGAACTATGGCTACACCTTC.

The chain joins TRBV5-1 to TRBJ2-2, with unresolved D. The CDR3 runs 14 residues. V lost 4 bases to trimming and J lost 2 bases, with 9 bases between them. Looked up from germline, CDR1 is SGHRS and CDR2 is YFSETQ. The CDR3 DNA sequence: TGCGCCAGCAGCGTCAGACTCAACACCGGGGAGCTGTTTTTT. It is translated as CASSVRLNTGELFF.

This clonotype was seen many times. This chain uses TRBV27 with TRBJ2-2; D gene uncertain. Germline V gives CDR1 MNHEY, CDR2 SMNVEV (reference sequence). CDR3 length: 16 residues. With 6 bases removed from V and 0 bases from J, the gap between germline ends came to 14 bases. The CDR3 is CASSNVAFPNTGELFF. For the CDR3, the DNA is TGTGCCAGCAGCAATGTGGCATTTCCGAACACCGGGGAGCTGTTTTTT.

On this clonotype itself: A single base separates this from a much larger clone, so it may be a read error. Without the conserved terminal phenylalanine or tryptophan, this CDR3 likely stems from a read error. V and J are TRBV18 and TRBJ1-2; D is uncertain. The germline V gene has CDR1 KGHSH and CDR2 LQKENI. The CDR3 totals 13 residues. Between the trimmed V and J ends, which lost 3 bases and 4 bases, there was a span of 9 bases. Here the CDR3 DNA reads TGTGCCAGCTCACCCTCTGAATCCTATGGCTACACCGTC. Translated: CASSPSESYGYTV.

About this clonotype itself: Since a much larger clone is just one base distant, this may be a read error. The CDR3 here is CASSSSPAGQETKYF. The CDR3 bases are TGCGCCAGCAGCTCATCACCAGCGGGCCAAGAGACCAAGTACTTC. The chain uses TRBV5-1 and TRBJ2-5; D might be TRBD2 (6 bases). Per the germline V gene, CDR1 is SGHRS and CDR2 is YFSETQ. The CDR3 is 15 amino acids.

CDR3 region: CASSPNLAGQETQYF. The CDR3 DNA reads as TGTGCCAGCTCACCAAACCTAGCGGGACAAGAGACCCAGTACTTC. The chain links TRBV18 to TRBJ2-5; 9 nucleotides match TRBD2. This CDR3 is 15 amino acids long. The germline gives CDR1 KGHSH, CDR2 LQKENI. Trimming removed 2 bases from V and 2 bases from J; junction bases left unmatched: 3. The variable domain in full, with the rest retrieved from reference TRBV18 and TRBJ2-5, is NAGVMQNPRHLVRRRGQEARLRCSPMKGHSHVYWYRQLPEEGLKFMVYLQKENIIDESGMPKERFSAEFPKEGPSILRIQQVVRGDSAAYFCASSPNLAGQETQYFGPGTRLLVL.

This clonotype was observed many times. The CDR3 DNA follows: TGTGCCACCAGCACCCGGGACCCATCCCAAGAGACCCAGTACTTC. Translating gives CATSTRDPSQETQYF. This sequence joins TRBV15 and TRBJ2-5; the D call may be TRBD1 or TRBD2 (5 bases each). The length of the CDR3 is 15 residues. Germline V lookup: CDR1 LNHNV, CDR2 YYDKDF (reference sequence). Trimming left V 4 bases short and J 1 base short, with 13 bases between.

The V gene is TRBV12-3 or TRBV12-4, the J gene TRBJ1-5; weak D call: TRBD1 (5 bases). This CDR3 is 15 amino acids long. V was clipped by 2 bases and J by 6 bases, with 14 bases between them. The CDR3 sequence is CASSLLGQGRQPQHF. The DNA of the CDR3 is TGTGCCAGCAGTTTACTTGGGCAGGGCCGTCAGCCCCAGCATTTT.

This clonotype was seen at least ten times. CDR3 nucleotides: TGCGCCAGCAGCACGGGACTAGCGGGAGGGTTTCGAAGGGAGCAGTACTTC. Translation gives CASSTGLAGGFRREQYF. The chain couples TRBV5-1 to TRBJ2-7; 16 bases map to TRBD2. Germline V lookup: CDR1 SGHRS, CDR2 YFSETQ. The V gene end was trimmed by 4 bases and the J gene end by 7 bases; junction bases not matched to a gene: 11. The CDR3 has 17 amino acids.

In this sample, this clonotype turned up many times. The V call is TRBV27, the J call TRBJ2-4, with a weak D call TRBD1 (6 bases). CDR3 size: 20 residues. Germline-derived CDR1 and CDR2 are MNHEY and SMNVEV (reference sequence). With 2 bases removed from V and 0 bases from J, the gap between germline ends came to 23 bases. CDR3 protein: CASSLLPPGAVKLAKNIQYF. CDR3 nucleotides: TGTGCCAGCAGTTTACTCCCTCCAGGGGCCGTTAAACTAGCCAAAAACATTCAGTACTTC.

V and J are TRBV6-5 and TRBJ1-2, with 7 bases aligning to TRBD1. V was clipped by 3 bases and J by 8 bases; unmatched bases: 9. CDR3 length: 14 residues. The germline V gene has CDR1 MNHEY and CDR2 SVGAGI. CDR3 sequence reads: CASSYIRQGIGYTF. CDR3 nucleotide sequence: TGTGCCAGCAGTTATATCCGACAGGGAATCGGCTACACCTTC.

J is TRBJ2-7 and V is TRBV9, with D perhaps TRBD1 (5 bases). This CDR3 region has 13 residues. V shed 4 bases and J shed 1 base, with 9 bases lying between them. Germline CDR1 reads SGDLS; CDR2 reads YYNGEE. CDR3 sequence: CASSRQRSYEQYF. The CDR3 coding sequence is TGTGCCAGCAGCCGACAGAGATCCTACGAGCAGTACTTC.

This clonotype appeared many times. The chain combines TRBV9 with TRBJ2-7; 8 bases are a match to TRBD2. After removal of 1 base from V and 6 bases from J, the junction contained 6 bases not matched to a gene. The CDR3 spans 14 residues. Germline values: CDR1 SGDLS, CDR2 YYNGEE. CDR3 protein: CASSVKVAGTEQYF. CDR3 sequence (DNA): TGTGCCAGCAGCGTAAAAGTAGCGGGGACCGAGCAGTACTTC.